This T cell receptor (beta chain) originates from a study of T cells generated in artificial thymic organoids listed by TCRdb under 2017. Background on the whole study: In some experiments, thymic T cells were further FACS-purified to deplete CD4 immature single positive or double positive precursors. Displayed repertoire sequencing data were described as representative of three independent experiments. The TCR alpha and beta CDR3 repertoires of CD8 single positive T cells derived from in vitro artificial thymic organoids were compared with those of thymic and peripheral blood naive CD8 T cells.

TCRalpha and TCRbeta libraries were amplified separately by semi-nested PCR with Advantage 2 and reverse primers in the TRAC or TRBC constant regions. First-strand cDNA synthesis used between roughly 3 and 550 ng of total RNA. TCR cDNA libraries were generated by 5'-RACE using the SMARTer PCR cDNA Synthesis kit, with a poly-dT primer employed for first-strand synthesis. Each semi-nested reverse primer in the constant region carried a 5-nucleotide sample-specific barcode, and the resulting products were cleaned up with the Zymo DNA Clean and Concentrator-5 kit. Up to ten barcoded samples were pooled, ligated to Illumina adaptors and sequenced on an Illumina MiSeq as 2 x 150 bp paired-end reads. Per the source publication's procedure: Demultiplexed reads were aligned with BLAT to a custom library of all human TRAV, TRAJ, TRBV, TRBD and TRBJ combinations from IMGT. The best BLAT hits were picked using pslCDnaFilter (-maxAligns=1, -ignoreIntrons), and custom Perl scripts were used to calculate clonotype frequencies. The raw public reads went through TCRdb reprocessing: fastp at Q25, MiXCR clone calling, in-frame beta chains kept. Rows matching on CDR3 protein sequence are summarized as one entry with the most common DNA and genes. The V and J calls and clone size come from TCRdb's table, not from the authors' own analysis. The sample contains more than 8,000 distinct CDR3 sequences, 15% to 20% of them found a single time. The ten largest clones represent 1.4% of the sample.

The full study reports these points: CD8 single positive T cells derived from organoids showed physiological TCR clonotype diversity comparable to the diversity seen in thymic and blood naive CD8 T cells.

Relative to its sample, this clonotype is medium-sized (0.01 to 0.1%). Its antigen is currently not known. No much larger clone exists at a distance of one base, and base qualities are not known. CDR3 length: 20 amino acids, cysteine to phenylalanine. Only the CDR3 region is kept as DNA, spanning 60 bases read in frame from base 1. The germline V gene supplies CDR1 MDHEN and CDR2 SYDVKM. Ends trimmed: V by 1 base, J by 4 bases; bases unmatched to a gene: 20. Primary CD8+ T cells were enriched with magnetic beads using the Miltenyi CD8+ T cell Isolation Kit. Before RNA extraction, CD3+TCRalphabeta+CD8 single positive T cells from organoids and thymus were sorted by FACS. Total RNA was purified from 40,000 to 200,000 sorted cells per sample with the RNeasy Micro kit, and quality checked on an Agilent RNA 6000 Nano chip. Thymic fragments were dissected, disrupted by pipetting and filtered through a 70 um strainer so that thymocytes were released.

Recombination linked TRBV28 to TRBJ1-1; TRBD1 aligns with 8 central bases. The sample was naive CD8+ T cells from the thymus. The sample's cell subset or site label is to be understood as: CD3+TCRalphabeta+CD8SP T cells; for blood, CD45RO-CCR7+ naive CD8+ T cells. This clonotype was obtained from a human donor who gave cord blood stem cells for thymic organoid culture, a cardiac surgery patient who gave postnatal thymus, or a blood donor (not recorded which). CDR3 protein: CASSLSDLTKQGGYGTEAFF. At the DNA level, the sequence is TGTGCCAGCAGTTTATCCGATTTGACAAAACAGGGGGGATATGGCACTGAAGCTTTCTTT.